This record covers a single T cell receptor beta chain. What it recognizes is unknown. These data originate in a study of vaccination effects on CD4 cells after COVID-19. Study-level background: Two-dose vaccination with either BNT162b2 or mRNA-1273 was given to the participants.

Study results and limitations: Early timepoints after infection were absent, and convalescent patients were few in the study. The vaccine-induced clones of healthy vaccinees included only 1 of 255 that cross-reacted with common cold coronaviruses.

Libraries were prepared by immunoSEQ multiplex PCR; TCRdb keeps only in-frame clonotypes and omits some of them. The sample carries 35,000 to 45,000 clones, about three fifths recorded once. Ahead of sequencing, the ViraFEST assay grew antigen-specific CD4+ T cells using viral peptide pools. Culture lasted about 10 days before CD4+ T cell isolation. Vaccinated recipients, who were negative for nucleocapsid antibodies, had no history of SARS-CoV-2 infection. Half-medium changes using IL-2 medium occurred on days 3 and 7. CDR3 length equals 13 residues. Between the trimmed V and J ends, which lost 9 bases and 3 bases, there was a span of 12 bases. Germline values: CDR1 MRHNA, CDR2 SNTAGT.

This clonotype was obtained from a human donor who received a COVID-19 vaccine. This material consisted of CD4+ T cells from PBMCs cultured with HCoV-OC43 spike peptides, taken before COVID-19 vaccination. Subset here: HCoV-OC43 spike overlapping peptide pool stimulation. The chain has TRBV6-4 and TRBJ1-5; D unclear. The chain's CDR3 is CASSHGVNQPQHF. The CDR3 nucleotides are TGTGCCAGTTCTCATGGGGTCAATCAGCCCCAGCATTTT.